These 12 T cell receptor beta chains came from one sample sequenced in a study of pediatric ulcerative colitis (dated by TCRdb to the late 2010s). Library preparation was by the immunoSEQ multiplex PCR assay. Entries here come from immuneACCESS through TCRdb and include only in-frame sequences with V and J called. Some clones fail to appear in such tables; in the studies checked, an unresolved V gene covers under half of the shortfall, and the cause of the remainder is unknown. The sample profile shows about 60,000 clones; about nine tenths of them were found once. Approximately 1.5% of the sample is in the top ten clones. Material: blood. These receptor sequences come from a boy aged 5-17 years who was a control in a study of pediatric ulcerative colitis.

This clone was observed a single time. This rearrangement joins TRBV23-1 to TRBJ2-1, with 8 bases aligning to TRBD1. TRBV23-1 is an ORF, and what it does is uncertain. Unmatched junction bases numbered 8, after V lost 1 base and J lost 6 bases. The CDR3 totals 16 residues. CDR3 nucleotides: TGCGCCAGCAGTCAATGGACAGGGCTTGTCCTCAATGAGCAGTTCTTC. It codes for CASSQWTGLVLNEQFF.

The V and J genes are TRBV4-1 and TRBJ2-4; 7 bases are shared with TRBD1. The V gene end was trimmed by 1 base and the J gene end by 2 bases; junction bases not matched to a gene: 14. Germline values: CDR1 MGHRA, CDR2 YSYEKL. The CDR3 totals 19 residues. CDR3 DNA sequence: TGCGCCAGCAGCCAAGTCCGACAGGGTGTTCATGGAACCAAAAACATTCAGTACTTC. This gives the protein CASSQVRQGVHGTKNIQYF.

The chain links TRBV9 to TRBJ2-1; either TRBD1 or TRBD2 may fit D (6 bases each). CDR3 length equals 17 residues. Germline V CDR1 and CDR2: SGDLS, YYNGEE. The V and J ends lost 4 bases and 5 bases respectively, with 22 bases between them. The CDR3 loop reads CASSFRGTKLRNNEQFF. The CDR3, as DNA: TGTGCCAGCAGCTTCCGGGGGACAAAGCTAAGGAACAATGAGCAGTTCTTC.

This chain connects TRBV18 to TRBJ1-3; maybe TRBD1 (6 bases). CDR3 length: 17 amino acids. Trimming cost V 3 bases and J 2 bases, with 17 bases left between them. The germline V gene has CDR1 KGHSH and CDR2 LQKENI. CDR3 nucleotides: TGTGCCAGCTCACCCAGGAGGGGGGATCGGACTGGAAACACCATATATTTT. Amino acids: CASSPRRGDRTGNTIYF.

This chain connects TRBV28 to TRBJ2-7; D is perhaps TRBD1 (6 bases). Germline lookup yields CDR1 MDHEN and CDR2 SYDVKM. Trimming removed 5 bases at V and 0 bases at J, with 14 bases between. CDR3 length equals 15 residues. Here the CDR3 DNA reads TGTGCCAGCAGTCTACAGGGTCCGGCCTCCTACGAGCAGTACTTC. Its translation is CASSLQGPASYEQYF.

This chain connects TRBV27 to TRBJ1-5; D is unclear. The V and J ends lost 3 bases and 1 base respectively, with 4 bases between them. The germline gives CDR1 MNHEY, CDR2 SMNVEV (reference sequence). The CDR3 extends over 13 amino acids. The CDR3 loop is CASSLWSNQPQHF. For the CDR3, the DNA is TGTGCCAGCAGTTTGTGGAGCAATCAGCCCCAGCATTTT.

V and J are TRBV4-1 and TRBJ1-5, with D tentatively TRBD1 (6 bases). The V gene's germline CDR1 is MGHRA and CDR2 YSYEKL. This CDR3 spans 14 amino acids. The ends were cut back, 4 bases at V and 7 bases at J, with 14 bases in the middle. CDR3 sequence: CASSPTGTMQPQHF. The CDR3 bases are TGCGCCAGCAGCCCTACAGGGACGATGCAGCCCCAGCATTTT.

The chain employs TRBV4-1 and TRBJ1-1, with TRBD1 as a possible D gene (6 bases). V was cut by 4 bases and J by 1 base, with 10 bases left in between. CDR1 is MGHRA, CDR2 YSYEKL, per germline. This CDR3 contains 14 residues. The DNA of the CDR3 is TGCGCCAGCAGCCGGGGACAAACGAACACTGAAGCTTTCTTT. Protein product: CASSRGQTNTEAFF.

The chain recombines TRBV30 with TRBJ1-3; a possible D gene is TRBD1 (5 bases). The germline gives CDR1 GTSNPN, CDR2 SVGIG (reference sequence). V was pared by 4 bases and J by 4 bases, with 14 bases between. The CDR3 runs to 14 residues. CDR3 loop: CAWNTGGSGNTIYF. The CDR3 nucleotides are TGTGCCTGGAATACTGGGGGTTCAGGAAACACCATATATTTT.

V and J are TRBV28 and TRBJ2-1, with no clear D. The CDR3 has 12 residues. Germline CDR1 MDHEN, CDR2 SYDVKM. Between the trimmed V and J ends, which lost 2 bases and 6 bases, there was a span of 5 bases. The DNA of the CDR3 is TGTGCCAGCAGTTTAGTCAGCAATGAGCAGTTCTTC. Translated: CASSLVSNEQFF.

The chain uses TRBV13 and TRBJ2-3; D is possibly TRBD1 (5 bases). Germline V gene sequence: CDR1 PRHDT, CDR2 FYEKMQ (reference sequence). The CDR3 contains 14 residues. V was cut by 5 bases and J by 1 base, with 10 bases left in between. The CDR3 bases are TGTGCCAGCAGCGCCGCAGGGCGCACAGATACGCAGTATTTT. Its translation is CASSAAGRTDTQYF.

The chain joins TRBV18 to TRBJ1-1; 8 bases map to TRBD1. V lost 8 bases to trimming and J lost 5 bases; unmatched junction nucleotides: 10. Germline V gives CDR1 KGHSH, CDR2 LQKENI. The CDR3 loop spans 14 amino acids. The CDR3, as DNA: TGTGCCAGCCAGGACAGGGCCTGGGAGACTGAAGCTTTCTTT. This encodes CASQDRAWETEAFF. Using reference TRBV18 and TRBJ1-1 for the parts outside the CDR3, the full variable domain is NAGVMQNPRHLVRRRGQEARLRCSPMKGHSHVYWYRQLPEEGLKFMVYLQKENIIDESGMPKERFSAEFPKEGPSILRIQQVVRGDSAAYFCASQDRAWETEAFFGQGTRLTVV.